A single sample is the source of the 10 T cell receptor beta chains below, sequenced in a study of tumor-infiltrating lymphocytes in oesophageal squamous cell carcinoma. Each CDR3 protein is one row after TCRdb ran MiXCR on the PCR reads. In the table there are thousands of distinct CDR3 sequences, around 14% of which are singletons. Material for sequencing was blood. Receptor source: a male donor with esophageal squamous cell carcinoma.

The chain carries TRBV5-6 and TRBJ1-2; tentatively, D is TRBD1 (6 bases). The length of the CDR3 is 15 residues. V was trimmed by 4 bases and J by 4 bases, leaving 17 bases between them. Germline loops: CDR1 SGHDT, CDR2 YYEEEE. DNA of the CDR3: TGTGCCAGCAGCCCGCCGGGGCAGGGGAGCTATGGCTACACCTTC. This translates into CASSPPGQGSYGYTF.

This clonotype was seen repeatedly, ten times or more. Here the CDR3 DNA reads TGTGCCAGCAGCTCCAGTTACACTGAAGCTTTCTTT. Amino acids: CASSSSYTEAFF. The chain joins TRBV25-1 to TRBJ1-1, with D uncertain. Germline V gene lookup returns CDR1 MGHDK and CDR2 SYGVNS. The CDR3 loop spans 12 amino acids. With 6 bases removed from V and 3 bases from J, the gap between germline ends came to 8 bases.

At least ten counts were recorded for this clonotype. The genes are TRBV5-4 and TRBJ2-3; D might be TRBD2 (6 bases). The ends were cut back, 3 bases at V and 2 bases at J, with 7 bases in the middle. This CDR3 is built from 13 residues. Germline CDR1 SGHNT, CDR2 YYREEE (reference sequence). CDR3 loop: CASSSGDTDTQYF. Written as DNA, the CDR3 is TGTGCCAGCAGCTCGGGGGACACAGATACGCAGTATTTT.

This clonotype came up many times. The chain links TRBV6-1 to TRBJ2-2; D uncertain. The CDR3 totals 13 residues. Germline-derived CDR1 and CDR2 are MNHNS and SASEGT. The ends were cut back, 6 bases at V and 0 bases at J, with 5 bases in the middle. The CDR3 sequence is CASRRTNTGELFF. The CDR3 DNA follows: TGTGCCAGCAGACGTACGAACACCGGGGAGCTGTTTTTT.

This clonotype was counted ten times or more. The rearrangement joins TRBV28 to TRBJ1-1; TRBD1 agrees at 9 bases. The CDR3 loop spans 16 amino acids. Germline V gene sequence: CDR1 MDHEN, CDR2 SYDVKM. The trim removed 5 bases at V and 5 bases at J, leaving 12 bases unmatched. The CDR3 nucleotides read TGTGCCAGCAGTCCGCCACAGGGGGCGTGGGGGACTGAAGCTTTCTTT. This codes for CASSPPQGAWGTEAFF.

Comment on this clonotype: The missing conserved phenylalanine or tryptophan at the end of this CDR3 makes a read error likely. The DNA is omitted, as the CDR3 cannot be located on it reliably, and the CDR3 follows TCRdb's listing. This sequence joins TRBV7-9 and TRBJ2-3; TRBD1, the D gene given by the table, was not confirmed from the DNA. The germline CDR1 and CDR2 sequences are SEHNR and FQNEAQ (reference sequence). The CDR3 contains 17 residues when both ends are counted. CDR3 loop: CASSLGTGPYNEQFFGP.

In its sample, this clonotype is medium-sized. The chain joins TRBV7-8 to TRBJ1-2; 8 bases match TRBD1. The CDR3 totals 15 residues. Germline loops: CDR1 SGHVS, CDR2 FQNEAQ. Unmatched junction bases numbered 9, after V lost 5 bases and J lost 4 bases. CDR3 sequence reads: CASSLGQEAGYGYTF. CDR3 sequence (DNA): TGTGCCAGCAGCCTGGGACAGGAGGCAGGCTATGGCTACACCTTC.

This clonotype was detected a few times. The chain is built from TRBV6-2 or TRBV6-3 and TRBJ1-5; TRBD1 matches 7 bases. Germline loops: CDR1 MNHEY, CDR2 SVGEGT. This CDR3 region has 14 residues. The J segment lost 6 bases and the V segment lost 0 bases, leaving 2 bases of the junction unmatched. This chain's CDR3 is CASSYSRGLQPQHF. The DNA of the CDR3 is TGTGCCAGCAGTTACTCAAGGGGGCTTCAGCCCCAGCATTTT.

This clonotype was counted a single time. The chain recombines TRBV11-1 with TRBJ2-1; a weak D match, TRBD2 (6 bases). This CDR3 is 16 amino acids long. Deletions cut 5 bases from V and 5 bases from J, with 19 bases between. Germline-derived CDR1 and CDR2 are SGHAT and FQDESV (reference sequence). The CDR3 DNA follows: TGTGCCAGCAGCCGCAGGGACTCCACGACAGACAATGAGCAGTTCTTC. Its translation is CASSRRDSTTDNEQFF.

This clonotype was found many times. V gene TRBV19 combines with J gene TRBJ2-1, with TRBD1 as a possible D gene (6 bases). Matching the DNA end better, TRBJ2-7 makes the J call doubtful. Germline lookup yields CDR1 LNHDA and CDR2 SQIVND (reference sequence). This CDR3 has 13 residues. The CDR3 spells CASSRQGGYEQYF. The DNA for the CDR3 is TGTGCCAGTAGTAGGCAAGGGGGCTACGAGCAGTACTTC.